This T cell receptor beta chain stems from a study of T cells in Graves' hyperthyroidism and ophthalmopathy. About the research overall: Prior to any treatment, at the point of initial diagnosis, peripheral blood was collected.

Amplified regions were TCR beta CDR3 sequences from RNA transcripts. A set of HTBI primers served as the primers for a first-round RT-PCR of the TCR CDR3. TCRdb re-called the multiplex PCR reads through MiXCR, storing one row per CDR3 protein. The sample yields about 560,000 distinct CDR3 sequences, approximately 15% seen once. This clonotype was seen only a few times. Patients were aged 18 to 65, had disease duration under 2 months, and had newly diagnosed hyperthyroidism. Reasons for excluding patients were uncontrolled infection, other autoimmune disease, pregnancy or lactation. Diagnoses used clinical symptoms, serum thyroxine and TRAb, thyroid ultrasound and orbital computed tomography. Between the trimmed V and J ends, which lost 3 bases and 0 bases, there was a span of 14 bases. Germline V gene data show CDR1 as SGDLS and CDR2 as YYNGEE. The CDR3 length is 16 residues.

The chain joins TRBV9 to TRBJ2-3, with D possibly being TRBD1 or TRBD2 (5 bases each). The origin of this receptor is a woman under 30 with Graves' hyperthyroidism. Material for sequencing was blood. The DNA of the CDR3 is TGTGCCAGCAGCGACCCCGGGACGGCTAGCACAGATACGCAGTATTTT. It codes for CASSDPGTASTDTQYF.